This T cell receptor (beta chain) was sequenced in a study of cytomegalovirus exposure and HLA in healthy donors. CDR3 length equals 14 residues. With 4 bases removed from V and 7 bases from J, the gap between germline ends came to 14 bases. Germline lookup yields CDR1 LNHDA and CDR2 SQIVND (reference sequence). Details on this clone: Its antigen is unknown.

Measured with immunoSEQ multiplex PCR; TCRdb has only the in-frame clones, and not every one. The sample lists about 73,000 clones, about 90% occurring once. Findings and limits, study-wide: The classifier reportedly diagnosed cytomegalovirus status with high specificity and sensitivity.

The source is a woman aged 18-30 years in good health and CMV-seropositive. The J gene is TRBJ2-1, the V gene TRBV19; a possible D gene is TRBD1 (7 bases). Sequencing input: PBMCs. CDR3 bases: TGTGCCAGTAGTAAGCAGGGGGGAGGAAATGAGCAGTTCTTC. Translating gives CASSKQGGGNEQFF.